These 13 T cell receptor beta chains originate from one sample sequenced in a study of T cell responses to AZD1222 COVID-19 vaccine. Generated by immunoSEQ multiplex PCR, the TCRdb table keeps only in-frame clones and is missing some. The sample holds 74,000 or so clones, roughly 84% seen once. The material was peripheral blood, obtained on day 0 of AZD1222 vaccination. These receptors were collected from an adult in good health.

The CDR3 DNA reads TGCGCCAGCAGTGAGTGGAGGGCGGGACAGGGGCTCTTAAGCAATCAGCCCCAGCATTTT. Amino acid sequence: CASSEWRAGQGLLSNQPQHF. The gene calls are TRBV10-2 and TRBJ1-5; 10 nucleotides line up with TRBD1. CDR1 WSHSY and CDR2 SAAADI come from the germline V gene. J was trimmed by 1 base and V by 1 base; bases with no gene match: 13. The CDR3 sequence is 20 residues long.

This chain links TRBV29-1 with TRBJ1-5; the D is unclear. The CDR3 sequence is 12 residues long. In germline, CDR1 is SQVTM, CDR2 ANQGSEA. The V and J ends lost 4 bases and 1 base respectively, with 5 bases between them. CDR3 sequence (DNA): TGCAGCGTTGCGGGAAGCAATCAGCCCCAGCATTTT. Protein: CSVAGSNQPQHF.

The chain combines TRBV30 with TRBJ2-5; tentatively, D is TRBD2 (6 bases). From germline, CDR1 is GTSNPN and CDR2 SVGIG (reference sequence). The germline V and J ends were trimmed by 3 bases and 4 bases, with 15 bases remaining between them. This CDR3 region has 14 residues. CDR3 loop: CAWSVRRTIETQYF. The CDR3 DNA sequence: TGTGCCTGGAGCGTAAGACGGACTATAGAGACCCAGTACTTC.

The chain recombines TRBV11-2 with TRBJ1-1; TRBD1 aligns across 7 bases. CDR1 is SGHAT, CDR2 FQNNGV, per germline. The V segment lost 6 bases and the J segment 1 base; nucleotides outside the gene matches: 5. The CDR3 loop spans 14 amino acids. CDR3: CASRFGQENTEAFF. As DNA, the CDR3 is TGTGCCAGCAGGTTCGGACAGGAGAACACTGAAGCTTTCTTT.

This chain links TRBV18 with TRBJ2-1; 10 bases line up with TRBD2. The germline V gene encodes CDR1 KGHSH and CDR2 LQKENI. The CDR3 has 15 residues. After removal of 6 bases from V and 0 bases from J, the junction contained 2 bases not matched to a gene. CDR3: CASSPSGSSYNEQFF. For the CDR3, the DNA is TGTGCCAGCTCCCCTAGCGGGAGCTCCTACAATGAGCAGTTCTTC.

The gene calls are TRBV30 and TRBJ2-2; D is unclear. The CDR3 consists of 14 residues. V lost 4 bases to trimming and J lost 8 bases, with 17 bases between them. CDR1 GTSNPN and CDR2 SVGIG come from the germline V gene (reference sequence). In DNA, the CDR3 is TGTGCCTGGACCCGGGTACTATTTTTTGGGGAGCTGTTTTTT. Protein sequence: CAWTRVLFFGELFF.

The CDR3 DNA is TGCAGCGTTGGTCGGAGGGGCGGCACTGAAGCTTTCTTT. This translates into CSVGRRGGTEAFF. The gene calls are TRBV29-1 and TRBJ1-1, with D maybe TRBD1 (5 bases). V was cut by 4 bases and J by 4 bases, with 13 bases left in between. The CDR3 has 13 amino acids. The germline V gene encodes CDR1 SQVTM and CDR2 ANQGSEA. The full variable domain, rest sourced from reference TRBV29-1 and TRBJ1-1, is SAVISQKPSRDICQRGTSLTIQCQVDSQVTMMFWYRQQPGQSLTLIATANQGSEATYESGFVIDKFPISRPNLTFSTLTVSNMSPEDSSIYLCSVGRRGGTEAFFGQGTRLTVV.

The chain has TRBV27 and TRBJ2-3; TRBD2 agrees at 8 bases. The CDR3 is 14 amino acids. Per germline, CDR1 MNHEY and CDR2 SMNVEV (reference sequence). V gave up 7 bases and J gave up 5 bases; unmatched junction bases: 8. The chain's CDR3 is CASNSGMREDTQYF. The CDR3 DNA is TGTGCCAGCAATAGCGGGATGAGGGAAGATACGCAGTATTTT.

The rearrangement joins TRBV28 to TRBJ2-7, with D possibly TRBD1 on 6 matching bases. This CDR3 has 15 amino acids. Trimming cost V 5 bases and J 8 bases, with 22 bases left between them. Germline lookup yields CDR1 MDHEN and CDR2 SYDVKM. Written as DNA, the CDR3 is TGTGCCAGCAGTCCAATAGGGTGGACAGAAGATCAGCAGTACTTC. Protein: CASSPIGWTEDQQYF.

This CDR3 reads CASSQAGRGQPYEQYF. DNA of the CDR3: TGCGCCAGCAGCCAAGCGGGCAGGGGACAGCCCTACGAGCAGTACTTC. This chain connects TRBV4-3 to TRBJ2-7; 7 bases match TRBD1. The CDR3 spans 16 residues. Germline-derived CDR1 and CDR2 are LGHNA and YSLEER. After removal of 1 base from V and 2 bases from J, the junction contained 8 bases not matched to a gene.

The V call is TRBV14, the J call TRBJ2-2, with a weak D call TRBD2 (5 bases). The ends were cut back, 4 bases at V and 9 bases at J, with 15 bases in the middle. Per germline, CDR1 SGHDN and CDR2 FVKESK. The CDR3 totals 14 residues. The CDR3 is CASSPTGIRRELFF. The CDR3 DNA follows: TGTGCCAGCAGCCCAACCGGGATCCGTAGGGAGCTGTTTTTT.

This rearrangement joins TRBV28 to TRBJ1-2; TRBD1 matches at 8 bases. J gave up 8 bases and V 8 bases, and 7 bases lay outside the gene matches. The germline CDR1 and CDR2 sequences are MDHEN and SYDVKM. The CDR3 is made up of 12 amino acids. In DNA form, the CDR3 reads TGTGCCAGCCAGGGGGCGTTAGAAGGCTACACCTTC. This gives the protein CASQGALEGYTF.

The chain links TRBV2 to TRBJ2-5; unclear D gene. Germline V gene data show CDR1 as SNHLY and CDR2 as FYNNEI. The CDR3 covers 15 residues. V was clipped by 3 bases and J by 4 bases, with 15 bases between them. In nucleotides, the CDR3 is TGTGCCAGCAGTGATATGCTCGGTTCTCGAGAGACCCAGTACTTC. Encoded protein: CASSDMLGSRETQYF.